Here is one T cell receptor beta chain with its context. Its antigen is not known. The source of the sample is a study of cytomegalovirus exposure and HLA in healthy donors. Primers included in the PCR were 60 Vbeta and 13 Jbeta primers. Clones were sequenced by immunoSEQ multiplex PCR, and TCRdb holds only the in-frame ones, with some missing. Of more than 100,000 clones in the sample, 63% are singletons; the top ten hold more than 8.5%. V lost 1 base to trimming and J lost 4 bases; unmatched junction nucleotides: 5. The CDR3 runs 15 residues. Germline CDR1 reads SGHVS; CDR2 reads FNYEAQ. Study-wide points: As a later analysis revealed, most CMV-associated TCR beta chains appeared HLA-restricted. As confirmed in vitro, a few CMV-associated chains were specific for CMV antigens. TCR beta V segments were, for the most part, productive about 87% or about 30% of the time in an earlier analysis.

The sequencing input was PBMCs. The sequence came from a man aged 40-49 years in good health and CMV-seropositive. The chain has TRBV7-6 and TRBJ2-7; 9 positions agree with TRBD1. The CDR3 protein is CASSLGGQGKYEQYF. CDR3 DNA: TGTGCCAGCAGCTTAGGGGGACAGGGAAAATACGAGCAGTACTTC.